The 12 T cell receptor beta chains reported below all come from one sample, sequenced in a study of cytomegalovirus exposure and HLA in healthy donors. PCR was performed using 60 Vbeta and 13 Jbeta primers. The data were produced by immunoSEQ multiplex PCR, yet TCRdb's version contains in-frame clones alone and is incomplete. The table lists 100,000 to 150,000 clones, over 75% of them singletons. The sequenced sample was PBMCs. These receptors all stem from a man aged 18 to 30 in good health and CMV-seropositive.

The J gene is TRBJ2-5, the V gene TRBV4-1, with D tentatively TRBD2 (6 bases). Between the trimmed V and J ends, which lost 3 bases and 5 bases, there was a span of 19 bases. This CDR3 is 16 amino acids long. Germline V lookup: CDR1 MGHRA, CDR2 YSYEKL. The CDR3 here is CASSHREVAWAETQYF. The CDR3 nucleotides read TGCGCCAGCAGCCACAGGGAGGTAGCGTGGGCGGAGACCCAGTACTTC.

V and J are TRBV28 and TRBJ1-2; possibly TRBD1 for D (5 bases). The CDR3 spans 15 residues. Between the trimmed V and J ends, which lost 3 bases and 7 bases, there was a span of 18 bases. The germline gives CDR1 MDHEN, CDR2 SYDVKM. CDR3 nucleotides: TGTGCCAGCAGTTTTTTACAGGCCCTTCCGGGTGGCTACACCTTC. Translation: CASSFLQALPGGYTF.

The chain links TRBV21-1 to TRBJ2-5; the listed D gene, TRBD2, was not tested against the DNA. TRBV21-1 is a recognized pseudogene. The CDR3 is 15 residues long. CDR3 sequence (DNA): TGTGCCAGCAGCAAAGCGCGAAAGCGGGAAGAGACCCAGTACTTC. Amino acids: CASSKARKREETQYF.

The chain has TRBV4-1 and TRBJ2-7, with 7 bases fitting TRBD1. V lost 2 bases to trimming and J lost 3 bases; unmatched junction nucleotides: 7. The CDR3 extends over 15 amino acids. The germline gives CDR1 MGHRA, CDR2 YSYEKL. CDR3 region: CASSQTMTGSYEQYF. As DNA, the CDR3 is TGCGCCAGCAGCCAAACGATGACAGGGAGCTACGAGCAGTACTTC.

The chain links TRBV4-1 to TRBJ2-1; tentative D call: TRBD1 (6 bases). The CDR3 runs 16 residues. Germline-derived CDR1 and CDR2 are MGHRA and YSYEKL. Trimming removed 0 bases from V and 7 bases from J, with 16 bases in between. The DNA of the CDR3 is TGCGCCAGCAGCCAAGATGGCAGGGGCGATGGGAATGAGCAGTTCTTC. Its translation is CASSQDGRGDGNEQFF.

This chain uses TRBV7-9 with TRBJ2-2; TRBD1 matches 7 bases. The CDR3 is 19 residues long. Germline CDR1 SEHNR, CDR2 FQNEAQ (reference sequence). J was trimmed by 2 bases and V by 1 base; bases with no gene match: 13. CDR3 loop: CASSLEFAGRGSNTGELFF. In nucleotides, the CDR3 is TGTGCCAGCAGCTTAGAGTTCGCCGGCAGGGGGAGTAACACCGGGGAGCTGTTTTTT.

The V and J genes are TRBV27 and TRBJ2-2; D perhaps matches TRBD2 (6 bases). There are 16 residues in the CDR3. Trimming removed 3 bases from V and 4 bases from J, with 15 bases in between. Per germline, CDR1 MNHEY and CDR2 SMNVEV (reference sequence). The CDR3 region is CASSFGTIGGTGELFF. DNA for the CDR3: TGTGCCAGCAGTTTTGGGACGATCGGGGGCACCGGGGAGCTGTTTTTT.

CDR3: CASSPGLELLSGYNEQFF. DNA for the CDR3: TGCGCCAGCAGCCCGGGACTAGAATTGTTATCGGGATACAATGAGCAGTTCTTC. The genes are TRBV5-1 and TRBJ2-1; 8 bases match TRBD2. V dropped 4 bases and J dropped 4; count of bases not matched to a gene: 16. From germline, CDR1 is SGHRS and CDR2 YFSETQ. The CDR3 is made up of 18 amino acids.

The chain combines TRBV4-1 with TRBJ2-1; TRBD2 matches at 11 bases. This CDR3 has 16 residues. Germline V gene lookup returns CDR1 MGHRA and CDR2 YSYEKL. J gave up 6 bases and V 2 bases, and 6 bases lay outside the gene matches. The CDR3 bases are TGCGCCAGCAGCCAACTGCGCCTAGCGGGGGGCAATGAGCAGTTCTTC. Translated: CASSQLRLAGGNEQFF.

This clone was observed a few times. The chain joins TRBV5-1 to TRBJ2-1; 7 bases fit TRBD2. The CDR3 consists of 15 residues. V lost 0 bases and J lost 9; bases outside the gene matches: 9. Germline V gives CDR1 SGHRS, CDR2 YFSETQ. The CDR3 reads CASSLGAAGKAEQFF. In DNA form, the CDR3 reads TGCGCCAGCAGCTTGGGGGCAGCGGGAAAAGCTGAGCAGTTCTTC.

The V call is TRBV7-3, the J call TRBJ2-1; a weak D match, TRBD2 (7 bases). The CDR3 contains 15 residues. V was clipped by 5 bases and J by 7 bases, with 18 bases between them. CDR1 is SGHTA and CDR2 is FQGTGA in the germline V gene. CDR3 loop: CASSPRGAGFNEQFF. In DNA form, the CDR3 reads TGTGCCAGCAGCCCCCGGGGGGCCGGATTTAATGAGCAGTTCTTC.

This chain joins TRBV5-5 and TRBJ1-1; TRBD1 aligns across 8 bases. V trimming: 4 bases; J trimming: 1 base; junction bases outside the gene matches: 3. Germline V lookup: CDR1 SGHKS, CDR2 YYEKEE (reference sequence). This CDR3 is built from 14 residues. Written as DNA, the CDR3 is TGTGCCAGCAGCAAAGGACAGGGGAACACTGAAGCTTTCTTT. This encodes CASSKGQGNTEAFF. The variable domain in full, completed from reference TRBV5-5 and TRBJ1-1, reads DAGVTQSPTHLIKTRGQQVTLRCSPISGHKSVSWYQQVLGQGPQFIFQYYEKEERGRGNFPDRFSARQFPNYSSELNVNALLLGDSALYLCASSKGQGNTEAFFGQGTRLTVV.